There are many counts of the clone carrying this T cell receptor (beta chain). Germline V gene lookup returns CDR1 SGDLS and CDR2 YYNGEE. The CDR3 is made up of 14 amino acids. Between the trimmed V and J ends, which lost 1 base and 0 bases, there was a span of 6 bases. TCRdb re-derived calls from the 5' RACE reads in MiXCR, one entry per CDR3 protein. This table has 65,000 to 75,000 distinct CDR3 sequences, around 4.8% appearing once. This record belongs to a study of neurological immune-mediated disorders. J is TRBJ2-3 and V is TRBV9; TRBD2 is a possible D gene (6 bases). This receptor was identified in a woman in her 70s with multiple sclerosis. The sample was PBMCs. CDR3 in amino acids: CASSVSGSTDTQYF. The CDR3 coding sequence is TGTGCCAGCAGCGTAAGCGGGAGCACAGATACGCAGTATTTT.